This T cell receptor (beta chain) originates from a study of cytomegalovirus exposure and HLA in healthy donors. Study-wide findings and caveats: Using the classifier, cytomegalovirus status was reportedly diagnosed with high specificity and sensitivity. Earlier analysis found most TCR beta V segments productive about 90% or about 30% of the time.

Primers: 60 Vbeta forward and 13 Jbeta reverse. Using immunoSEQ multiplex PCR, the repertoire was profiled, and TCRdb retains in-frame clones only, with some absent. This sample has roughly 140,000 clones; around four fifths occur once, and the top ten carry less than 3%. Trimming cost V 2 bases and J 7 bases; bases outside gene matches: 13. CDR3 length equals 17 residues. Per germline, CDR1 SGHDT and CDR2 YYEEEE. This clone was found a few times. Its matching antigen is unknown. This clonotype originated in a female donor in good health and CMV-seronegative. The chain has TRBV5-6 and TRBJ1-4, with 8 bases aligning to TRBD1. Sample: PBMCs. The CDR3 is CASSFLFTGGRAEKLFF. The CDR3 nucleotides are TGTGCCAGCAGCTTTTTATTTACAGGGGGTCGGGCTGAAAAACTGTTTTTT.